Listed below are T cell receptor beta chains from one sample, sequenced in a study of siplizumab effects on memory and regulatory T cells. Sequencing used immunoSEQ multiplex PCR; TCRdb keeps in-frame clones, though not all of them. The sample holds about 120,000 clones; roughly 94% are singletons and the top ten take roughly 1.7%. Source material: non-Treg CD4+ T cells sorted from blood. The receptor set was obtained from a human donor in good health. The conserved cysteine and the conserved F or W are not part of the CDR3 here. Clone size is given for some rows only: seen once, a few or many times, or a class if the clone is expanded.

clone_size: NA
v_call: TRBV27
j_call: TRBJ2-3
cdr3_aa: ASSLLGDTQY

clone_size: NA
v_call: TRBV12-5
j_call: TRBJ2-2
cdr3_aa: ASGLGRVGGELF

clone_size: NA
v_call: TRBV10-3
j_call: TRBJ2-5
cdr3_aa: AIGTGRGETQY

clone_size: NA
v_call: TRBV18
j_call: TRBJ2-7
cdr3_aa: ASSPQEQGKADEQY

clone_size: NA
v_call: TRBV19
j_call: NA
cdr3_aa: ASSIEEGMTYEQY

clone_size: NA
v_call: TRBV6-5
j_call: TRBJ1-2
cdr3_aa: ASTLDRGASGYT

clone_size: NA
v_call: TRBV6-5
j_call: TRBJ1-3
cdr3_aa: ASSSGALSGNTIY

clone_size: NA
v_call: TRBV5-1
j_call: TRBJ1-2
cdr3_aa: ASSAAPEGGYT

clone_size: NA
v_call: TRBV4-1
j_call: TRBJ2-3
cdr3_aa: ASSTSGGAVRTQY

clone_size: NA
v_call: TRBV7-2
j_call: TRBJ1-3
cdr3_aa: ASSLEGGPGNTIY

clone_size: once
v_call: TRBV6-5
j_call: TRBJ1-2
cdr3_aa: ASSYSGTGQGYT

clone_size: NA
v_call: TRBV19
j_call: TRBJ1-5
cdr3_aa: ASTDNPGDQH

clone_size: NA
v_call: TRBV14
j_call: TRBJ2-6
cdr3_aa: ASSQAGANVLT